The clone carrying this T cell receptor beta chain has a handful of counts. This specimen comes from a study of blood T cell repertoires in COVID-19. V trimming: 7 bases; J trimming: 4 bases; junction bases outside the gene matches: 0. Looked up from germline, CDR1 is SGHDT and CDR2 is YYEEEE. The CDR3 loop spans 13 amino acids. Authors' processing steps: Using reference gene primer amplification, nucleated cell counts were estimated. Libraries were prepared by immunoSEQ multiplex PCR; TCRdb keeps only in-frame clonotypes and omits some of them. Clone size and V and J calls were adopted from that table, with D and trimming inferred from the DNA. The profile shows 160,000 or so clones, more than 65% of them singletons.

The chain joins TRBV5-6 to TRBJ2-1; 12 nucleotides agree with TRBD2. Sequences were obtained from peripheral blood. This sequence originates from a woman over 75 with acute or convalescent COVID-19. The DNA of the CDR3 is TGTGCCAGCGGACTAGCGGGATACAATGAGCAGTTCTTC. Translation gives CASGLAGYNEQFF.